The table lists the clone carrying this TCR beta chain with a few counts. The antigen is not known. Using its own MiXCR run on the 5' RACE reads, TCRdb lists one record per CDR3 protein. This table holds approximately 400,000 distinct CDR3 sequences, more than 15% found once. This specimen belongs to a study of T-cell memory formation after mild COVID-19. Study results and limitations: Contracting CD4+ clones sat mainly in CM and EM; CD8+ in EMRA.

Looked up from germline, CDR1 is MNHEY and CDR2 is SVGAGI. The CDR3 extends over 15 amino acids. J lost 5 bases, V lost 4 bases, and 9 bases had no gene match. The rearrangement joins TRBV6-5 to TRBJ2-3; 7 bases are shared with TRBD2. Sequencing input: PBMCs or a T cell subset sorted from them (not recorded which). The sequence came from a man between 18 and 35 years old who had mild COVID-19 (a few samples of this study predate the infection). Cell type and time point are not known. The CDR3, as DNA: TGTGCCAGCAGTTTCACGACTAGCTCGGGAGATACGCAGTATTTT. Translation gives CASSFTTSSGDTQYF.